Listed below are T cell receptor beta chains from one sample, sequenced in a study of cytomegalovirus exposure and HLA in healthy donors. Using immunoSEQ multiplex PCR, the repertoire was profiled, and TCRdb retains in-frame clones only, with some absent. The sample yields 200,000 to 250,000 clones, 70% to 90% seen once. The sample was PBMCs. The origin of the receptors is a human donor in good health. Each CDR3 is given with its conserved first and last residue. D genes are given only for firm matches. Not all rows give a size; the values are once, few, many and, for expanded clones, a class.

D	size	V	J	CDR3	DNA
NA	few	TRBV7-9	TRBJ2-7	CASSPLSGVRLSSYEQYF	TGTGCCAGCAGCCCACTTTCGGGGGTACGTTTAAGCTCCTACGAGCAGTACTTC
TRBD2	few	TRBV5-6	TRBJ2-2	CASSIVGLAPAGELFF	TGTGCCAGCAGCATAGTGGGACTAGCTCCCGCCGGGGAGCTGTTTTTT
TRBD2	few	TRBV7-9	TRBJ2-5	CASSSIAGGGETQYF	TGTGCCAGCAGCTCGATAGCGGGAGGTGGAGAGACCCAGTACTTC
TRBD2	NA	TRBV6-4	TRBJ2-1	CASSANVAGDYNEQFF	TGTGCCAGCAGTGCGAATGTAGCGGGAGATTACAATGAGCAGTTCTTC
TRBD1	NA	TRBV2	TRBJ1-2	CASSKNLGTGNYGYTF	TGTGCCAGCAGTAAAAACCTCGGGACAGGGAACTATGGCTACACCTTC
NA	NA	TRBV7-9	TRBJ2-2	CASSLLWTGNTGELFF	TGTGCCAGCAGCCTCCTTTGGACTGGGAACACCGGGGAGCTGTTTTTT
NA	NA	TRBV27	TRBJ2-3	CASSLWTSTSTDTQYF	TGTGCCAGCAGTTTATGGACATCGACTAGCACAGATACGCAGTATTTT
TRBD1	NA	TRBV11-1	TRBJ1-1	CASSPRDRGNTEAFF	TGTGCCAGCAGCCCTCGGGACAGGGGTAACACTGAAGCTTTCTTT
NA	once	TRBV25-1	TRBJ2-2	CASSDTGNTGELFF	TGTGCCAGCAGTGATACCGGGAACACCGGGGAGCTGTTTTTT
TRBD1	NA	TRBV19	TRBJ2-7	CASSMERGLSYEQYF	TGTGCCAGTAGTATGGAAAGGGGGCTCTCCTACGAGCAGTACTTC
TRBD2	NA	TRBV7-6	TRBJ2-3	CASTPPGLSTDTQYF	TGTGCCAGCACCCCACCGGGACTAAGTACAGATACGCAGTATTTT
TRBD2	once	TRBV10-3	TRBJ2-5	CAISVETSGRPSETQYF	TGTGCCATCAGTGTCGAGACTAGCGGGAGACCCTCAGAGACCCAGTACTTC
TRBD2	once	TRBV19	TRBJ2-7	CASSWTSGRSPYEQYF	TGTGCCAGTAGTTGGACTAGCGGGAGGTCTCCCTACGAGCAGTACTTC
TRBD1	NA	TRBV4-1	TRBJ2-7	CASSTTDRVYEQYF	TGCGCCAGCAGCACGACGGACAGGGTTTACGAGCAGTACTTC
NA	NA	TRBV28	TRBJ1-2	CASSNQANYGYTF	TGTGCCAGCAGCAATCAGGCTAACTATGGCTACACCTTC
NA	NA	TRBV9	TRBJ2-7	CASSGGRMDYPYEQYF	TGTGCCAGCAGCGGGGGGAGAATGGACTACCCCTACGAGCAGTACTTC
TRBD1	NA	TRBV27	TRBJ1-1	CASSHRGPRVTEAFF	TGTGCCAGCAGTCACAGGGGGCCCAGGGTCACTGAAGCTTTCTTT
NA	NA	TRBV4-1	TRBJ2-2	CASSQAPARTDSTGELFF	TGCGCCAGCAGCCAAGCTCCCGCCAGGACAGACTCCACCGGGGAGCTGTTTTTT
NA	NA	TRBV7-9	TRBJ2-7	CASSGSGTTSSYEQYF	TGTGCCAGCAGCGGCTCCGGGACAACGAGCTCCTACGAGCAGTACTTC
TRBD2	NA	TRBV11-2	TRBJ2-1	CASSRGLAGGGNEQFF	TGTGCCAGCAGCAGGGGACTAGCGGGAGGAGGGAATGAGCAGTTCTTC
TRBD1	NA	TRBV27	TRBJ1-5	CASSPTLDRGSNQPQHF	TGTGCCAGCAGCCCGACTCTGGACAGGGGAAGCAATCAGCCCCAGCATTTT
NA	once	TRBV9	TRBJ2-1	CASSGPQRVYNEQFF	TGTGCCAGCAGCGGCCCTCAGCGGGTGTACAATGAGCAGTTCTTC
NA	NA	TRBV4-1	TRBJ2-1	CASSHPPGNNEQFF	TGCGCCAGCAGCCACCCCCCGGGGAACAATGAGCAGTTCTTC
TRBD2	once	TRBV18	TRBJ2-1	CASSTTSGSFNEQFF	TGTGCCAGCTCAACGACTAGCGGGTCCTTCAATGAGCAGTTCTTC
NA	NA	TRBV7-2	TRBJ2-3	CASSLGLSTDTQYF	TGTGCCAGCAGCTTAGGACTATCCACAGATACGCAGTATTTT
TRBD1	few	TRBV7-9	TRBJ2-1	CASSPNPGQEYNEQFF	TGTGCCAGCAGCCCTAACCCCGGACAGGAATACAATGAGCAGTTCTTC
NA	NA	TRBV10-3	TRBJ2-7	CAISGSVGGSYEQYF	TGTGCCATCAGTGGCAGCGTGGGGGGCTCCTACGAGCAGTACTTC
NA	NA	TRBV7-2	TRBJ2-1	CASSFGGSYNEQFF	TGTGCCAGCAGCTTTGGCGGCTCCTACAATGAGCAGTTCTTC
TRBD2	NA	TRBV5-1	TRBJ2-7	CASSLTGRVTSYEQYF	TGCGCCAGCAGCTTGACCGGGAGGGTGACTTCCTACGAGCAGTACTTC
TRBD2	once	TRBV7-6	TRBJ2-5	CASSLGTLAGGSQETQYF	TGTGCCAGCAGCTTGGGGACCCTAGCGGGAGGTTCTCAAGAGACCCAGTACTTC
TRBD2	NA	TRBV4-1	TRBJ2-7	CASSHAGVSGYEQYF	TGCGCCAGCAGCCATGCGGGGGTTTCGGGGTACGAGCAGTACTTC
NA	NA	TRBV10-3	TRBJ1-3	CAISESNRVYGNTIYF	TGTGCCATCAGTGAGTCGAACAGGGTGTATGGAAACACCATATATTTT
TRBD1	NA	TRBV7-3	TRBJ2-2	CASSLGGQGASGELFF	TGTGCCAGCAGCTTAGGGGGACAGGGGGCATCCGGGGAGCTGTTTTTT
NA	NA	TRBV9	TRBJ2-1	CASSVAEIYNEQFF	TGTGCCAGCAGCGTAGCGGAGATTTACAATGAGCAGTTCTTC
TRBD2	few	TRBV6-5	TRBJ2-3	CASKIAGTTDTQYF	TGTGCCAGCAAGATAGCGGGAACCACAGATACGCAGTATTTT
TRBD1	NA	TRBV6-5	TRBJ2-7	CASSYSPGGGYEQYF	TGTGCCAGCAGTTACAGTCCAGGGGGTGGCTACGAGCAGTACTTC
TRBD2	NA	TRBV5-1	TRBJ2-1	CASSLVSSGRHEQFF	TGCGCCAGCAGCTTGGTTTCTAGCGGGAGGCATGAGCAGTTCTTC
TRBD2	NA	TRBV12-5	TRBJ2-5	CASGRGLAGGRETQYF	TGTGCTAGTGGTAGAGGACTAGCGGGAGGTAGGGAGACCCAGTACTTC
NA	NA	TRBV29-1	TRBJ1-1	CSAERGVGSEAFF	TGCAGCGCCGAACGGGGGGTTGGGTCTGAAGCTTTCTTT
TRBD1	NA	TRBV5-4	TRBJ2-7	CASSSGLGTGTYEQYF	TGTGCCAGCAGCTCGGGATTGGGGACAGGGACCTACGAGCAGTACTTC
TRBD2	NA	TRBV2	TRBJ2-7	CASSDISGPSYEQYF	TGTGCCAGCAGCGACATTAGCGGGCCTTCCTACGAGCAGTACTTC
NA	NA	TRBV5-1	TRBJ2-4	CASSLGGENIQYF	TGCGCCAGCAGCTTGGGGGGGGAAAACATTCAGTACTTC
NA	NA	TRBV4-1	TRBJ2-4	CASSESRAGVAKNIQYF	TGCGCCAGCAGCGAGTCCCGAGCAGGGGTAGCCAAAAACATTCAGTACTTC
NA	NA	TRBV29-1	TRBJ2-5	CSAGPQGGETQYF	TGCAGCGCCGGACCCCAGGGTGGGGAGACCCAGTACTTC
TRBD2	NA	TRBV27	TRBJ2-1	CASSLSIRLAVYNEQFF	TGTGCCAGCAGTTTATCGATACGACTAGCGGTTTACAATGAGCAGTTCTTC
TRBD1	NA	TRBV2	TRBJ1-4	CASKIGDRGPVGEKLFF	TGTGCCAGCAAGATCGGGGACAGGGGGCCGGTAGGCGAAAAACTGTTTTTT
NA	NA	TRBV10-1	TRBJ1-2	CASKRGSSFNYGYTF	TGCGCCAGCAAACGCGGGTCATCATTTAACTATGGCTACACCTTC
TRBD1	NA	TRBV10-1	TRBJ2-7	CASTPATGVYEQYF	TGCGCCAGCACCCCGGCGACAGGGGTCTACGAGCAGTACTTC
TRBD2	NA	TRBV11-2	TRBJ2-2	CASSLDAGAGELFF	TGTGCCAGCAGCTTAGACGCGGGGGCCGGGGAGCTGTTTTTT
NA	few	TRBV5-8	TRBJ1-2	CASSRTGTGDGYTF	TGTGCCAGCAGCAGGACCGGGACGGGAGATGGCTACACCTTC
NA	NA	TRBV29-1	TRBJ1-2	CSVEGMQGYTF	TGCAGCGTAGAGGGCATGCAAGGCTACACCTTC
NA	NA	TRBV29-1	TRBJ2-3	CSVDNRYRTDTQYF	TGCAGCGTTGATAACAGGTATCGCACAGATACGCAGTATTTT
TRBD2	NA	TRBV29-1	TRBJ2-3	CSHRGDPTSTDTQYF	TGCAGCCATCGGGGGGACCCCACTAGCACAGATACGCAGTATTTT
NA	NA	TRBV28	TRBJ2-3	CASSIRTDTQYF	TGTGCCAGCAGTATCCGTACAGATACGCAGTATTTT
TRBD2	NA	TRBV7-8	TRBJ2-7	CASSLRLAGSYEQYF	TGTGCCAGCAGCTTGAGACTAGCGGGCTCCTACGAGCAGTACTTC
NA	once	TRBV7-8	TRBJ2-1	CASSTRTGHEQFF	TGTGCCAGCAGCACTAGAACAGGGCATGAGCAGTTCTTC
NA	NA	TRBV21-1	TRBJ2-7	CASSKTSGGRVEQYF	TGTGCCAGCAGCAAAACTAGCGGGGGACGGGTCGAGCAGTACTTC
TRBD1	NA	TRBV30	TRBJ1-1	CAWSPGQRNTEAFF	TGTGCCTGGAGCCCGGGACAGAGGAACACTGAAGCTTTCTTT